Presented here are 20 T cell receptor beta chains from one specimen sequenced in a study of OX40 agonist ivuxolimab in advanced cancers. Clones were read by immunoSEQ multiplex PCR, and TCRdb kept only the in-frame ones, dropping some. Of under 80,000 clones in the sample, roughly 85% were seen once. The source was CD4+ or CD8+ T cells sorted from blood, collected in a trial of the OX40 agonist ivuxolimab. Source of these receptors: an adult with an advanced solid tumor such as melanoma, head and neck, liver or kidney cancer.

V usage is TRBV5-1 and J usage is TRBJ2-7; 14 bases are shared with TRBD2. Germline V gene lookup returns CDR1 SGHRS and CDR2 YFSETQ. CDR3 length: 14 residues. The trim removed 0 bases at V and 13 bases at J, leaving 6 bases unmatched. CDR3 residues: CASSLAGLAGDVYF. The CDR3 DNA follows: TGCGCCAGCAGCTTGGCGGGACTAGCGGGAGATGTTTACTTC. Full variable domain (remainder filled in from reference TRBV5-1 and TRBJ2-7): KAGVTQTPRYLIKTRGQQVTLSCSPISGHRSVSWYQQTPGQGLQFLFEYFSETQRNKGNFPGRFSGRQFSNSRSEMNVSTLELGDSALYLCASSLAGLAGDVYFGPGTRLTVT.

A single count supports this clone. The rearrangement uses TRBV5-1 and TRBJ2-7, with TRBD1 matching 8 bases. The CDR3 loop spans 14 amino acids. The V gene's germline CDR1 is SGHRS and CDR2 YFSETQ. The V gene end was trimmed by 2 bases and the J gene end by 3 bases; junction bases not matched to a gene: 4. CDR3 bases: TGCGCCAGCAGCTTTTGGACAGGGAGCTACGAGCAGTACTTC. This encodes CASSFWTGSYEQYF.

The genes are TRBV11-2 and TRBJ1-2; 9 nucleotides line up with TRBD1. The ends lost 6 bases at V and 7 bases at J; junction bases unmatched: 6. CDR3 length: 13 residues. Germline CDR1 reads SGHAT; CDR2 reads FQNNGV. The CDR3 loop reads CASRSGTGTGYTF. In DNA, the CDR3 is TGTGCCAGCAGATCCGGGACAGGGACTGGCTACACCTTC. The variable domain in full, with the rest retrieved from reference TRBV11-2 and TRBJ1-2, is EAGVAQSPRYKIIEKRQSVAFWCNPISGHATLYWYQQILGQGPKLLIQFQNNGVVDDSQLPKDRFSAERLKGVDSTLKIQPAKLEDSAVYLCASRSGTGTGYTFGSGTRLTVV.

The chain joins TRBV11-3 to TRBJ2-3, with 10 bases matching TRBD2. V lost 5 bases, J lost 2 bases, and 1 base stayed unmatched. The CDR3 has 14 residues. Germline V gene sequence: CDR1 SGHNT, CDR2 YENEEA. The CDR3 DNA is TGTGCCAGCAGCACTAGCGGGGCCACAGATACGCAGTATTTT. Encoded protein: CASSTSGATDTQYF.

This clone showed up just a few times. The chain recombines TRBV5-4 with TRBJ2-3; 7 nucleotides agree with TRBD2. Germline V gene lookup returns CDR1 SGHNT and CDR2 YYREEE (reference sequence). The CDR3 totals 15 residues. V lost 7 bases to trimming and J lost 4 bases; unmatched junction nucleotides: 12. For the CDR3, the DNA is TGTGCCAGCTCCGAAGCCGGCGGGAGAGCAGATACGCAGTATTTT. Its protein is CASSEAGGRADTQYF.

The chain uses TRBV9 and TRBJ2-1; D possibly corresponds to TRBD1 (6 bases). The CDR3 covers 16 residues. V lost 4 bases to trimming and J lost 3 bases, with 17 bases between them. Germline V gene lookup returns CDR1 SGDLS and CDR2 YYNGEE. Here the CDR3 reads CASSPGAHPGYNEQFF. In DNA form, the CDR3 reads TGTGCCAGCAGCCCAGGGGCGCACCCTGGCTACAATGAGCAGTTCTTC.

The CDR3 spells CASSLGYGQGNSPLHF. The CDR3 region has the DNA TGTGCCAGCAGCCTGGGGTACGGACAGGGGAATTCACCCCTCCACTTT. V usage is TRBV5-6 and J usage is TRBJ1-6, with 9 bases fitting TRBD1. The V and J ends lost 4 bases and 7 bases, in that order; junction bases with no gene match: 9. CDR1 is SGHDT and CDR2 is YYEEEE in the germline V gene. The CDR3 consists of 16 residues.

This chain uses TRBV5-4 with TRBJ1-2, with D maybe TRBD1 (6 bases). Deletions cut 4 bases from V and 7 bases from J, with 20 bases between. The CDR3 contains 15 residues. Per germline, CDR1 SGHNT and CDR2 YYREEE (reference sequence). CDR3 in DNA: TGTGCCAGCAGCATTGAGTCCGGGACACCGGCTGGCTACACCTTC. It is translated as CASSIESGTPAGYTF. The full variable domain, its missing parts supplied by reference TRBV5-4 and TRBJ1-2, is ETGVTQSPTHLIKTRGQQVTLRCSSQSGHNTVSWYQQALGQGPQFIFQYYREEENGRGNFPPRFSGLQFPNYSSELNVNALELDDSALYLCASSIESGTPAGYTFGSGTRLTVV.

V gene TRBV7-2 combines with J gene TRBJ1-3; D is uncertain. Germline CDR1 SGHTA, CDR2 FQGNSA. V lost 0 bases, J lost 0 bases, and 6 bases lay in between. The CDR3 covers 15 residues. CDR3 sequence: CASSLAQPSGNTIYF. The CDR3 nucleotides read TGTGCCAGCAGCTTAGCGCAGCCCTCTGGAAACACCATATATTTT.

This rearrangement joins TRBV18 to TRBJ1-1; no definite D call. This CDR3 is built from 13 residues. Germline V gives CDR1 KGHSH, CDR2 LQKENI. Deletions cut 2 bases from V and 4 bases from J, with 8 bases between. The CDR3 DNA reads TGTGCCAGCTCACCAGGCTTCCTCACTGAAGCTTTCTTT. It yields the protein CASSPGFLTEAFF.

This sequence joins TRBV30 and TRBJ1-3; D is ambiguous. Trimming pared 2 bases from V and 1 base from J, leaving 3 bases between. The CDR3 extends over 12 amino acids. Germline lookup yields CDR1 GTSNPN and CDR2 SVGIG (reference sequence). Here the CDR3 reads CAWSISGNTIYF. In DNA form, the CDR3 reads TGTGCCTGGAGTATTTCTGGAAACACCATATATTTT.

The V gene is TRBV7-9, the J gene TRBJ1-4; no firm D call. Trimming pared 5 bases from V and 4 bases from J, leaving 17 bases between. Germline CDR1 is SEHNR and CDR2 is FQNEAQ (reference sequence). This CDR3 has 16 residues. CDR3 sequence: CASSVTLGKLNEKLFF. The CDR3 bases are TGTGCCAGCAGCGTGACCCTCGGGAAGCTTAATGAAAAACTGTTTTTT.

The chain links TRBV5-6 to TRBJ2-2; D is uncertain. The CDR3 consists of 14 residues. Germline V gene data show CDR1 as SGHDT and CDR2 as YYEEEE. V lost 0 bases and J lost 1, with 4 bases in between. This chain's CDR3 is CASSLGVNTGELFF. As DNA, the CDR3 is TGTGCCAGCAGCTTGGGGGTGAACACCGGGGAGCTGTTTTTT.

The gene calls are TRBV6-4 and TRBJ2-1; D not resolved. The CDR3 runs 12 residues. Germline values: CDR1 MRHNA, CDR2 SNTAGT. The V end lost 5 bases, the J end lost 4 bases, and 6 bases lay between the germline ends. The CDR3 sequence is CASSSRYNEQFF. Here the CDR3 DNA reads TGTGCCAGCAGTTCTAGGTACAATGAGCAGTTCTTC.

J is TRBJ2-3 and V is TRBV2, with 7 bases matching TRBD1. Per the germline V gene, CDR1 is SNHLY and CDR2 is FYNNEI. CDR3 length: 14 amino acids. J lost 0 bases, V lost 10 bases, and 7 bases had no gene match. The CDR3 DNA sequence: TGTGCCACCCCAGGGGGTGCTAGCACAGATACGCAGTATTTT. It translates to CATPGGASTDTQYF.

The chain joins TRBV11-2 to TRBJ2-7; D uncertain. Germline-derived CDR1 and CDR2 are SGHAT and FQNNGV. The CDR3 runs 13 residues. With 8 bases removed from V and 0 bases from J, the gap between germline ends came to 11 bases. CDR3 in DNA: TGTGCCAGCCGAAAATTGAGCTCCTACGAGCAGTACTTC. As protein: CASRKLSSYEQYF.

The chain couples TRBV5-4 to TRBJ1-1; D remains ambiguous. V dropped 4 bases and J dropped 1 base, with 8 bases sitting between them. CDR1 SGHNT and CDR2 YYREEE come from the germline V gene (reference sequence). The CDR3 covers 13 residues. CDR3 DNA sequence: TGTGCCAGCAGCCCACAGACGAACACTGAAGCTTTCTTT. As protein: CASSPQTNTEAFF.

This clone has just a few counts. CDR3 in DNA: TGTGCCAGCAGCTTGGGGGAGGGGAGACGGTCTAACACTGAAGCTTTCTTT. Amino acid sequence: CASSLGEGRRSNTEAFF. V usage is TRBV13 and J usage is TRBJ1-1; D may be TRBD1 (5 bases). Trimming pared 3 bases from V and 2 bases from J, leaving 19 bases between. The CDR3 length is 17 residues. CDR1 and CDR2 (germline): PRHDT, FYEKMQ (reference sequence). Filled out from reference TRBV13 and TRBJ1-1, the complete variable domain reads AAGVIQSPRHLIKEKRETATLKCYPIPRHDTVYWYQQGPGQDPQFLISFYEKMQSDKGSIPDRFSAQQFSDYHSELNMSSLELGDSALYFCASSLGEGRRSNTEAFFGQGTRLTVV.

The chain joins TRBV6-5 to TRBJ1-2; tentatively, D is TRBD1 (5 bases). The V and J ends lost 8 bases and 7 bases respectively, with 11 bases between them. The CDR3 is made up of 11 amino acids. CDR1 and CDR2 (germline): MNHEY, SVGAGI. The CDR3 loop is CASQGVSGYTF. The CDR3, as DNA: TGTGCCAGCCAGGGCGTGAGTGGCTACACCTTC.

CDR3 DNA: TGTGCCAGCAGTCCCGGGACTATTATGCACGAGACCCAGTACTTC. Protein sequence: CASSPGTIMHETQYF. The chain carries TRBV6-5 and TRBJ2-5; 7 bases match TRBD2. This CDR3 spans 15 amino acids. Unmatched junction bases numbered 11, after V lost 5 bases and J lost 5 bases. Looked up from germline, CDR1 is MNHEY and CDR2 is SVGAGI.